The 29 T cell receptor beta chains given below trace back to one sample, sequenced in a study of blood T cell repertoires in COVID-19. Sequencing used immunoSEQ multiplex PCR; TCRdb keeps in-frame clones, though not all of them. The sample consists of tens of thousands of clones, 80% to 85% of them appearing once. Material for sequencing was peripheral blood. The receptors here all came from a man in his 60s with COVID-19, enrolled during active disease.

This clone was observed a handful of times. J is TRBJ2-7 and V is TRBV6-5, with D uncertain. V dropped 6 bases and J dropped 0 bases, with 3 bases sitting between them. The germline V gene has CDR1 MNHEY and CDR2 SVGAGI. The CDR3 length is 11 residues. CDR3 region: CASSHSYEQYF. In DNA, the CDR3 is TGTGCCAGCAGCCACTCCTACGAGCAGTACTTC.

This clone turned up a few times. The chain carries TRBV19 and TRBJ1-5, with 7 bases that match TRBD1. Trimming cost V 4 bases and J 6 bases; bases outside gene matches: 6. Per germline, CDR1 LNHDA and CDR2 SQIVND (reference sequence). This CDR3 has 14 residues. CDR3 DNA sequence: TGTGCCAGTAGTAATCGACAGGGAGGTCAGCCCCAGCATTTT. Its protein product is CASSNRQGGQPQHF.

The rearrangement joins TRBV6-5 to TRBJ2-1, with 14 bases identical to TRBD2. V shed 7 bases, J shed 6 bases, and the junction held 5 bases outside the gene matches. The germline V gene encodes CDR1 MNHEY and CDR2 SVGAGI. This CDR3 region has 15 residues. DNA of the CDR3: TGTGCCAGCATTCGACTAGCGGGAGGGGGCAATGAGCAGTTCTTC. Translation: CASIRLAGGGNEQFF.

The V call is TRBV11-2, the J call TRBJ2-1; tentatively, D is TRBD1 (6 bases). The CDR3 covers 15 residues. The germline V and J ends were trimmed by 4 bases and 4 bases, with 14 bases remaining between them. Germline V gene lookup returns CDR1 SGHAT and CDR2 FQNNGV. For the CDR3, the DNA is TGTGCCAGCAGCTCCTATCCCAGGGGTTACAATGAGCAGTTCTTC. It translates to CASSSYPRGYNEQFF.

Here the CDR3 reads CASSLDAGGYGYTF. The DNA of the CDR3 is TGTGCCAGCAGCTTAGATGCAGGGGGCTATGGCTACACCTTC. This chain links TRBV7-6 with TRBJ1-2; the match to TRBD1 covers 7 bases. The junction had 3 bases not matched to a gene; V was cut back by 1 base and J by 4 bases. CDR3 length equals 14 residues. From germline, CDR1 is SGHVS and CDR2 FNYEAQ.

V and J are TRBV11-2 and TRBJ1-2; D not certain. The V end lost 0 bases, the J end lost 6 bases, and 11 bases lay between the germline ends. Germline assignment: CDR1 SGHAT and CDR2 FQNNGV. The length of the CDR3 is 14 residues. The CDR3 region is CASSLEPTANGYTF. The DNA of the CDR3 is TGTGCCAGCAGCTTAGAACCGACTGCGAATGGCTACACCTTC. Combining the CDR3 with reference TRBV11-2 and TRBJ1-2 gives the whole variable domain EAGVAQSPRYKIIEKRQSVAFWCNPISGHATLYWYQQILGQGPKLLIQFQNNGVVDDSQLPKDRFSAERLKGVDSTLKIQPAKLEDSAVYLCASSLEPTANGYTFGSGTRLTVV.

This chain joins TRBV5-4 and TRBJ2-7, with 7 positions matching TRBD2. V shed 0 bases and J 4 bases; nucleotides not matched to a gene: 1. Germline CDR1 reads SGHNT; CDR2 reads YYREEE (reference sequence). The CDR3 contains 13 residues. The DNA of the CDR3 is TGTGCCAGCAGCTTGGGGGGGGGTTACGAGCAGTACTTC. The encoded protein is CASSLGGGYEQYF. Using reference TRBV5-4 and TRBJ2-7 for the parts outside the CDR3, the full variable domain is ETGVTQSPTHLIKTRGQQVTLRCSSQSGHNTVSWYQQALGQGPQFIFQYYREEENGRGNFPPRFSGLQFPNYSSELNVNALELDDSALYLCASSLGGGYEQYFGPGTRLTVT.

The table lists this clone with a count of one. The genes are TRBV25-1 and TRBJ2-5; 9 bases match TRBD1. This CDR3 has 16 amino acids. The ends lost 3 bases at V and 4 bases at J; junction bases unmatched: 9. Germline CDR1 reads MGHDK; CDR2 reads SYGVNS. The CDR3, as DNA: TGTGCCAGCAGTGATTCTGGGACAGGGCGTGGAGAGACCCAGTACTTC. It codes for CASSDSGTGRGETQYF.

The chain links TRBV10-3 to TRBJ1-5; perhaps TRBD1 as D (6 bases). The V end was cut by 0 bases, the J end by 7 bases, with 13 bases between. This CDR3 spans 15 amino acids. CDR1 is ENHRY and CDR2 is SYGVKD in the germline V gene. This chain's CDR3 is CAISESGQSSQPQHF. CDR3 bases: TGTGCCATCAGTGAGTCTGGACAGAGTTCCCAGCCCCAGCATTTT.

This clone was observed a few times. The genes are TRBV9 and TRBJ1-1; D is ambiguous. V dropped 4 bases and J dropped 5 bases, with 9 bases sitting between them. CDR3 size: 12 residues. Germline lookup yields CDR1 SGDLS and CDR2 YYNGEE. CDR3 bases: TGTGCCAGCAGCTCCGGGTGGACTGAAGCTTTCTTT. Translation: CASSSGWTEAFF.

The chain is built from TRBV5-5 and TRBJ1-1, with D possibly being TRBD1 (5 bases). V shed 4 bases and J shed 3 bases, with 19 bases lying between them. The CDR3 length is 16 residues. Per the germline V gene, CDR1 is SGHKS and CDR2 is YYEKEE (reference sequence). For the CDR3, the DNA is TGTGCCAGCAGCAAGCAGGCTTCAAGGACATACACTGAAGCTTTCTTT. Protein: CASSKQASRTYTEAFF.

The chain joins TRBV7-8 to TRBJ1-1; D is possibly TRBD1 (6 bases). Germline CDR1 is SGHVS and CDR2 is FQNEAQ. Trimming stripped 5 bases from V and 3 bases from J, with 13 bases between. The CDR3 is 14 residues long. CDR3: CASSPQGIDTEAFF. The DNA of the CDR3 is TGTGCCAGCAGCCCCCAGGGGATCGACACTGAAGCTTTCTTT.

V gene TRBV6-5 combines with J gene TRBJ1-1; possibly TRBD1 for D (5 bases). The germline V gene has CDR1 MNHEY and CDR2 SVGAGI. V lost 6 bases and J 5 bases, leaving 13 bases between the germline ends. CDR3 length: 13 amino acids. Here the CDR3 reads CASSREGRTEAFF. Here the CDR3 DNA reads TGTGCCAGCAGCCGAGAGGGGAGGACTGAAGCTTTCTTT.

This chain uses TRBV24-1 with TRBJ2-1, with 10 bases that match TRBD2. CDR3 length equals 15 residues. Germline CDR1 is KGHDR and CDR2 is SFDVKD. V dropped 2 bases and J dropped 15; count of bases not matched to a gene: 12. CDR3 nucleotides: TGTGCCACCAGTGATTCCCAGCGGGAGGGTTCAATGTGGTTCTTC. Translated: CATSDSQREGSMWFF.

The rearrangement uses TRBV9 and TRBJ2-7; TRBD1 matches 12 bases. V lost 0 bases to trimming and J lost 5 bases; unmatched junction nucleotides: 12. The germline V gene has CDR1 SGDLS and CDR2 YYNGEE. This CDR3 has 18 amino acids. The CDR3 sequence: CASSVGFRGQGALDEQYF. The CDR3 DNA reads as TGTGCCAGCAGCGTAGGATTCAGGGGACAGGGGGCTCTCGACGAGCAGTACTTC.

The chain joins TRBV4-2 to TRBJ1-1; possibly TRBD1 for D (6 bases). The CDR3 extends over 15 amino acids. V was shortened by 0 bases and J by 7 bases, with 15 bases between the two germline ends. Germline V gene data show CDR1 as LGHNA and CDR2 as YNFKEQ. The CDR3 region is CASSQDHGGASEAFF. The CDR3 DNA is TGTGCCAGCAGCCAAGATCATGGGGGCGCGAGTGAAGCTTTCTTT.

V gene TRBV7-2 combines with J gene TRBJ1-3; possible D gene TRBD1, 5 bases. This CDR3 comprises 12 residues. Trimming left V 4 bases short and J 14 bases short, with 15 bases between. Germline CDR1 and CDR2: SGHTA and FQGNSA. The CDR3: CASSSLGLQVYF. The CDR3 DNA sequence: TGTGCCAGCAGCTCGCTGGGGCTTCAAGTATATTTT. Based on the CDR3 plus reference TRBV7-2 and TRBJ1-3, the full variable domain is GAGVSQSPSNKVTEKGKDVELRCDPISGHTALYWYRQSLGQGLEFLIYFQGNSAPDKSGLPSDRFSAERTGGSVSTLTIQRTQQEDSAVYLCASSSLGLQVYFGEGSWLTVV.

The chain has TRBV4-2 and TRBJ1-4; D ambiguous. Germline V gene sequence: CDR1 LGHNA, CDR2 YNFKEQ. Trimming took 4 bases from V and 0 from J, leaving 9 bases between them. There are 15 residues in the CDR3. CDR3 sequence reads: CASSLGEATNEKLFF. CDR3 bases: TGTGCCAGCAGCCTGGGAGAGGCAACTAATGAAAAACTGTTTTTT.

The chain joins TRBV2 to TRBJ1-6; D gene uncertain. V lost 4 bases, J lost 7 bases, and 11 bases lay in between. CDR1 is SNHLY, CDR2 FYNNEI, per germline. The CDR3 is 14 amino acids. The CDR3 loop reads CASSATAANSPLHF. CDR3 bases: TGTGCCAGCAGTGCGACGGCGGCCAATTCACCCCTCCACTTT.

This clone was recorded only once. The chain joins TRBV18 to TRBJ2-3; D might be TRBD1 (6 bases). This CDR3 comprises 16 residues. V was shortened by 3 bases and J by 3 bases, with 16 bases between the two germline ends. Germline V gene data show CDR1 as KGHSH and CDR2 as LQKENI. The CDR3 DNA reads TGTGCCAGCTCACCGGCCACAGGGCTCGTAACAGATACGCAGTATTTT. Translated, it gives CASSPATGLVTDTQYF.

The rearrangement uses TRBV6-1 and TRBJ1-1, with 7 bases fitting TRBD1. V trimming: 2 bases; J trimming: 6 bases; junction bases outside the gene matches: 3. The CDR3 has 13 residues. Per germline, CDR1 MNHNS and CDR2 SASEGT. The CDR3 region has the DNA TGTGCCAGCAGTGAAAGGCAGGGGGCTGAAGCTTTCTTT. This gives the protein CASSERQGAEAFF.

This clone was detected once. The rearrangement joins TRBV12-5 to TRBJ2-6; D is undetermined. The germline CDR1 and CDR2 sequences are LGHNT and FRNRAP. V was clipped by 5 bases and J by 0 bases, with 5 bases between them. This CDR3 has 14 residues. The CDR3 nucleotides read TGTGCTAGTGGTCCCGTCTCTGGGGCCAACGTCCTGACTTTC. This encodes CASGPVSGANVLTF.

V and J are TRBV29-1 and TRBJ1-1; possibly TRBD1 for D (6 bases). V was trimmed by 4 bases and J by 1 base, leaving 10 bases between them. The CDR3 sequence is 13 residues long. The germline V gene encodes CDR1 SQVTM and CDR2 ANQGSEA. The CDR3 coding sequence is TGCAGCGTTGGTGTACAGGGGAACACTGAAGCTTTCTTT. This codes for CSVGVQGNTEAFF.

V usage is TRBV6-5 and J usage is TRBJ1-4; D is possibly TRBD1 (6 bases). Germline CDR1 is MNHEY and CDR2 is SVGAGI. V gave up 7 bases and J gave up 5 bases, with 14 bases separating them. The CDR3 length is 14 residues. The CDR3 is CASTRQAINEKLFF. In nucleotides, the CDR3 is TGTGCCAGCACCCGACAGGCGATAAATGAAAAACTGTTTTTT.

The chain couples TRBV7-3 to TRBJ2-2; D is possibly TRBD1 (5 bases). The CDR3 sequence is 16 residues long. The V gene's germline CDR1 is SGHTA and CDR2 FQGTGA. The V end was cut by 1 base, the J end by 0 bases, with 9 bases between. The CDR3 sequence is CASSLNGRANTGELFF. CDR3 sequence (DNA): TGTGCCAGCAGCTTAAACGGCAGGGCGAACACCGGGGAGCTGTTTTTT.

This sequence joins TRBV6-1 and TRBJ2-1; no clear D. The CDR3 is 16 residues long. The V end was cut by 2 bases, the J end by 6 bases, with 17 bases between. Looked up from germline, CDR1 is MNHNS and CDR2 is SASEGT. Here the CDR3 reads CASSEKRQPTVNEQFF. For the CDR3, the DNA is TGTGCCAGCAGTGAAAAGAGGCAGCCAACCGTCAATGAGCAGTTCTTC.

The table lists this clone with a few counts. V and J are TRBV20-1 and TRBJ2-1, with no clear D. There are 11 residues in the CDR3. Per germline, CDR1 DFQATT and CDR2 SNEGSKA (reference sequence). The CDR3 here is CSQEKVNEQFF. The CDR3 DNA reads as TGCAGCCAGGAAAAGGTAAATGAGCAGTTCTTC.

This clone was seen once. The CDR3 bases are TGTGCCAGCTCACCCGACAAGAACTATGGCTACACCTTC. It codes for CASSPDKNYGYTF. V and J are TRBV18 and TRBJ1-2; D unresolved. Trimming stripped 3 bases from V and 2 bases from J, with 7 bases between. The germline V gene encodes CDR1 KGHSH and CDR2 LQKENI. The CDR3 is made up of 13 amino acids.

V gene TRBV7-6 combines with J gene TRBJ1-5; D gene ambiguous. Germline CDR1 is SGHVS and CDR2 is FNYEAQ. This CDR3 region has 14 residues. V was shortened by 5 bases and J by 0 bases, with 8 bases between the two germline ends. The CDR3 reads CASSPGVSNQPQHF. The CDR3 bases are TGTGCCAGCAGCCCCGGGGTTAGCAATCAGCCCCAGCATTTT.